This T cell receptor (beta chain) was recovered during a study of cytomegalovirus exposure and HLA in healthy donors. PCR used 60 Vbeta primers and 13 Jbeta primers. Assay: immunoSEQ multiplex PCR; the TCRdb copy retains only in-frame clones and omits some. The table lists 95,000 to 150,000 clones, over 70% of them singletons, with 1.2% in the top ten. This clone was seen just once. The receptor's source is a female donor in good health and CMV-seronegative. The sequenced sample consisted of PBMCs.

The CDR3 reads CASSEGLAGNVVETQYF. DNA for the CDR3: TGTGCCAGCAGTGAAGGGCTAGCGGGAAATGTCGTCGAGACCCAGTACTTC. The chain carries TRBV2 and TRBJ2-5, with 9 nucleotides matching TRBD2. The CDR3 totals 17 residues. Germline-derived CDR1 and CDR2 are SNHLY and FYNNEI. Losses at the gene ends were 1 base for V and 5 bases for J; bases not matched to a gene: 11.